This note documents a single T cell receptor (beta chain) sequence. Antigen unknown. This specimen comes from a study of somatic mutations in cytotoxic T cells in rheumatoid arthritis. Findings and limits, study-wide: Any difference in CD8+ T-cell clonality between patients who had rheumatoid arthritis and healthy controls who were age-matched was not statistically significant.

This CDR3 has 13 amino acids. Trimming left V 6 bases short and J 0 bases short, with 6 bases between. CDR1 MDHEN and CDR2 SYDVKM come from the germline V gene. The assay was immunoSEQ multiplex PCR, and TCRdb's table has in-frame clones only and misses some. This sample has about 3,800 clones; about 74% occur once, and the top ten carry under 25%. The receptor's source is an adult with rheumatoid arthritis. The chain is built from TRBV28 and TRBJ1-5; D not certain. Sequences were obtained from CD8+ T cells sorted from blood. This chain's CDR3 is CASSYYSNQPQHF. The CDR3 region has the DNA TGTGCCAGCAGCTACTATAGCAATCAGCCCCAGCATTTT.